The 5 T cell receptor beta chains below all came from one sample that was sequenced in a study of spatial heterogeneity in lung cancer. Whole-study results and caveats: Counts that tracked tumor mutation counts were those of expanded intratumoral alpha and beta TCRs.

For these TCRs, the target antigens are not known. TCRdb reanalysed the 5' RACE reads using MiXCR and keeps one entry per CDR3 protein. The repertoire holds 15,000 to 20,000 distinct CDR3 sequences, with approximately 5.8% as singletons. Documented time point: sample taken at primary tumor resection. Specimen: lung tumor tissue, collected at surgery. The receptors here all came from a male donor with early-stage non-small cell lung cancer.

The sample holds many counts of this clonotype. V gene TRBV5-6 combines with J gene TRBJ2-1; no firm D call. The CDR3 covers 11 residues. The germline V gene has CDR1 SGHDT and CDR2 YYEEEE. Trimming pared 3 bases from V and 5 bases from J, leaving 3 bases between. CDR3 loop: CASSWDNEQFF. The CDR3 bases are TGTGCCAGCAGCTGGGACAATGAGCAGTTCTTC.

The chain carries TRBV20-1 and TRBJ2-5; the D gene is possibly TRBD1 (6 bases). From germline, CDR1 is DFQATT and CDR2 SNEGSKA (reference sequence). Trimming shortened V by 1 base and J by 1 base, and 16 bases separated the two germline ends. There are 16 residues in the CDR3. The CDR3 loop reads CSARGGVLGAQETQYF. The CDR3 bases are TGCAGTGCTAGAGGTGGCGTCTTGGGGGCCCAAGAGACCCAGTACTTC.

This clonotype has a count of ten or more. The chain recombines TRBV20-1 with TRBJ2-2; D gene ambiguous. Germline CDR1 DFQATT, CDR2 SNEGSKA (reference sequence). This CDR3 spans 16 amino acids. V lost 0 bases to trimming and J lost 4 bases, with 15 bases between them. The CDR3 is CSARDGRVPSTGELFF. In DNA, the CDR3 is TGCAGTGCTAGAGACGGACGGGTCCCATCCACCGGGGAGCTGTTTTTT.

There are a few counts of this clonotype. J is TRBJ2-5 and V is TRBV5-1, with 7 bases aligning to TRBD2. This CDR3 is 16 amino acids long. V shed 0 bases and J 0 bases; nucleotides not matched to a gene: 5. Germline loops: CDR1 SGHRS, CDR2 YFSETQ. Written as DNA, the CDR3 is TGCGCCAGCAGCTTGGTGGCTAGCGGTTACCAAGAGACCCAGTACTTC. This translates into CASSLVASGYQETQYF.

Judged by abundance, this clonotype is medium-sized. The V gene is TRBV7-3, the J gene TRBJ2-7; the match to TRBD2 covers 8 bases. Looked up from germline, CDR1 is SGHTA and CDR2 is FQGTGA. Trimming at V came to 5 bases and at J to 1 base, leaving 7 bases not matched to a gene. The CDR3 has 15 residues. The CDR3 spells CASSPGLVPSYEQYF. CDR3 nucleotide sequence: TGTGCCAGCAGCCCGGGACTAGTCCCGTCCTACGAGCAGTACTTC.